Listed below are T cell receptor beta chains from one sample, sequenced in a study of beta chain features in type 1 diabetes. Generated by immunoSEQ multiplex PCR, the TCRdb table keeps only in-frame clones and is missing some. Of roughly 180,000 clones listed, approximately 8.1% were seen once; the top ten hold roughly 0.5%. The material sequenced was central memory CD4+ T cells from blood. The receptor set was obtained from a man between 18 and 35 years old with type 1 diabetes. CDR3s include the opening cysteine and the closing phenylalanine or tryptophan. A D gene is named only where the DNA matches it firmly. Clone size appears in some rows only: once, few, many, or a class for an expanded clone.

V gene	clone size	J gene	D gene	CDR3 DNA	CDR3 protein
TRBV5-1	few	TRBJ2-7	NA	TGCGCCAGCAGCTTGGACAATCGGCTCAGGGTGGGCGAGCAGTACTTC	CASSLDNRLRVGEQYF
TRBV7-2	NA	TRBJ1-2	NA	TGTGCCAGCAGCTTACTCGGAGGGTATGGCTACACCTTC	CASSLLGGYGYTF
TRBV30	few	TRBJ2-2	TRBD2	TGTGCCTGGAGTGCCGGGGGGGCCGGGGAGCTGTTTTTT	CAWSAGGAGELFF
TRBV19	NA	TRBJ2-7	TRBD1	TGTGCCAGTACCCCCCGGGACAGACGAGACGAGCAGTACTTC	CASTPRDRRDEQYF
TRBV18	NA	TRBJ1-2	NA	TGTGCCAGCTCACCACCGTCCGCGGCGGGAGAGGGTGGCTACACCTTC	CASSPPSAAGEGGYTF
TRBV18	NA	TRBJ1-2	NA	TGTGCCAGCTCACCAGGGGGGGCCGACTATGGCTACACCTTC	CASSPGGADYGYTF
TRBV28	NA	TRBJ2-1	NA	TGTGCCAGCAGATCGGGGATCGCCATTGAGCAGTTCTTC	CASRSGIAIEQFF
TRBV7-9	few	TRBJ2-1	NA	TGTGCCAGCAGCCACAATCGGGGGAGCGCCTTAGCGAATGAGCAGTTCTTC	CASSHNRGSALANEQFF
TRBV6-1	few	TRBJ2-7	NA	TGTGCCAGCAGTGCGGGCTGGGACTTCCTCTCCTACGAGCAGTACTTC	CASSAGWDFLSYEQYF
TRBV6-6	few	TRBJ2-3	TRBD1	TGTGCCAGCAGGGGGACAGGGGATCACATTGGCGCGCAGTATTTT	CASRGTGDHIGAQYF
TRBV15	many	TRBJ1-1	NA	TGTGCCACCAGCAGAGAGGAGGGGTGGAACACTGAAGCTTTCTTT	CATSREEGWNTEAFF
TRBV28	NA	TRBJ1-5	NA	TGTGCCAGCAGTTTTTTAACAGGAAAACAGCCCCAGCATTTT	CASSFLTGKQPQHF
TRBV11-2	NA	TRBJ2-7	NA	TGTGCCAGCAGCCCGGGGGATTACGAGCAGTACTTC	CASSPGDYEQYF
TRBV5-1	few	TRBJ2-3	NA	TGCGCCAGCAGGGTGGGCCCCACAGATACGCAGTATTTT	CASRVGPTDTQYF
TRBV19	NA	TRBJ2-3	TRBD2	TGTGCCAGTAGAGAGGCGGGAGGGGTGGATACGCAGTATTTT	CASREAGGVDTQYF
TRBV20-1	few	TRBJ2-1	NA	TGCAGTTCAAGCGGGTACAATGAGCAGTTCTTC	CSSSGYNEQFF
TRBV30	few	TRBJ2-2	NA	TGTGCCTGGCAGAGGGGGGGCTTATCGGGGGAGCTGTTTTTT	CAWQRGGLSGELFF
TRBV6-5	NA	TRBJ2-1	TRBD2	TGTGCCAGCAGTCTAGCGGGAGTCCGGAATGAGCAGTTCTTC	CASSLAGVRNEQFF
TRBV30	few	TRBJ2-2	TRBD2	TGTGCCTGGAGTGTATCGAGCGGGGGCCAGCTGTTTTTT	CAWSVSSGGQLFF
TRBV6-5	few	TRBJ2-6	NA	TGTGCCAGCAATGGCCACTCTGGGGCCAACGTCCTGACTTTC	CASNGHSGANVLTF
TRBV6-6	many	TRBJ2-1	NA	TGTGCCAGCAGCCCACCAAGGAGGGGAGGATACAATGAGCAGTTCTTC	CASSPPRRGGYNEQFF
TRBV5-1	few	TRBJ2-2	NA	TGCGCCAGCAGCTTCCAACAGGGCACCGGGGAGCTGTTTTTT	CASSFQQGTGELFF
TRBV7-2	NA	TRBJ1-2	NA	TGTGCCAGCAGCTTCGGGGGGGGAGGCTACACCTTC	CASSFGGGGYTF
TRBV16	few	TRBJ1-3	NA	TGTGCCAGCAGCCAGGGGGCCGACGGAAACACCATATATTTT	CASSQGADGNTIYF
TRBV7-2	NA	TRBJ2-3	TRBD2	TGTGCCAGCAGCTTAGCCCCTAGCGGGGGGGCCCGGTCAGATACGCAGTATTTT	CASSLAPSGGARSDTQYF
TRBV9	NA	TRBJ1-2	TRBD1	TGTGCCAGCAGCGTAGGGCAGGGGGATGGCTACACCTTC	CASSVGQGDGYTF
TRBV6-5	NA	TRBJ1-5	NA	TGTGCCAGCAGTTACATGCGGGGAGGGAGCAATCAGCCCCAGCATTTT	CASSYMRGGSNQPQHF
TRBV10-3	NA	TRBJ1-1	NA	TGTGCCATCAGTGAGCCCCAGGGGCGGAACACTGAAGCTTTCTTT	CAISEPQGRNTEAFF
TRBV10-3	NA	TRBJ2-5	NA	TGTGCCATCAGTGAGTCGATTTCGGGGAGCGAGACCCAGTACTTC	CAISESISGSETQYF
TRBV6-5	NA	TRBJ1-5	TRBD1	TGTGCCAGCAGCAACCGGGACAGGTTTAATCAGCCCCAGCATTTT	CASSNRDRFNQPQHF
TRBV4-1	few	TRBJ1-2	TRBD1	TGCGCCAGCAGCCCCGACAGGGTCGAAAGCTACACCTTC	CASSPDRVESYTF
TRBV9	few	TRBJ2-7	NA	TGTGCCAGCAGCGGGGGCCCATCCTACGAGCAGTACTTC	CASSGGPSYEQYF
TRBV7-8	few	TRBJ1-5	NA	TGTGCCAGCAGCTCCCTGGGAAGGGGAAATCAGCCCCAGCATTTT	CASSSLGRGNQPQHF
TRBV7-2	few	TRBJ2-3	TRBD2	TGTGCCAGCAGCTCCGGAACTAGCGGGGGTGGGGATACGCAGTATTTT	CASSSGTSGGGDTQYF
TRBV28	few	TRBJ2-3	TRBD2	TGTGCCAGCAGTGGGCCCAAGCGGGGGGGTCATACGCAGTATTTT	CASSGPKRGGHTQYF
TRBV15	few	TRBJ1-5	NA	TGTGCCACCAGCAGAGATCCCGCAGGAACTAATCAGCCCCAGCATTTT	CATSRDPAGTNQPQHF
TRBV5-4	NA	TRBJ2-1	NA	TGTGCCAGCAGCGTGGACAGCAATGAGCAGTTCTTC	CASSVDSNEQFF
TRBV5-1	NA	TRBJ2-5	NA	TGCGCCAGCAGTTGGAGGCATATCCAAGAGACCCAGTACTTC	CASSWRHIQETQYF
TRBV14	few	TRBJ2-7	NA	TGTGCCAGCAGCCAAGAGGCCCCATACTCCTACGAGCAGTACTTC	CASSQEAPYSYEQYF
TRBV18	few	TRBJ1-1	NA	TGTGCCAGCTCACCCTACAGGGATCCTGAAGCTTTCTTT	CASSPYRDPEAFF
TRBV29-1	NA	TRBJ2-3	TRBD2	TGCAGCGTTGATGGGGGCGGGAGGGCCCGGGGCCGCGCAAGGGCAGATACGCAGTATTTT	CSVDGGGRARGRARADTQYF
TRBV7-2	few	TRBJ2-6	TRBD1	TGTGCCAGCAGCTTATGGGACAGGGGCTTGACTTTC	CASSLWDRGLTF
TRBV7-9	NA	TRBJ1-2	TRBD1	TGTGCCAGCAGCCAAGACTTAGGAACGACAGGGAACTATGGCTACACCTTC	CASSQDLGTTGNYGYTF
TRBV6-5	NA	TRBJ1-4	NA	TGTGCCACCGCGAGGGGGACTAATGAAAAACTGTTTTTT	CATARGTNEKLFF
TRBV7-2	many	TRBJ1-5	NA	TGTGCCAGCAGCCCAGATCTCCTTCAGCCCCAGCATTTT	CASSPDLLQPQHF
TRBV5-1	few	TRBJ2-3	NA	TGCGCCAGCAGCTTGGACCCAGGATTAGCAGATACGCAGTATTTT	CASSLDPGLADTQYF
TRBV5-6	many	TRBJ1-5	NA	TGTGCCAGCAGTTCCTGGACAGTTCGGGCAAATCAGCCCCAGCATTTT	CASSSWTVRANQPQHF
TRBV29-1	NA	TRBJ1-4	NA	TGCAGCGTGGCCCGAGGGCAGACGGGGGAACTGTTTTTT	CSVARGQTGELFF
TRBV21-1	few	TRBJ2-7	NA	TGTGCCAGTAGAAGCCGTGAGGGAGGGGGTACCTACGAGCAGTACTTC	CASRSREGGGTYEQYF
TRBV5-1	few	TRBJ2-1	NA	TGCGCCAGCAGCTTTTCGCGGGAAGGGGAGCAGTTCTTC	CASSFSREGEQFF